These 24 T cell receptor beta chains originate from one sample sequenced in a study of cytomegalovirus exposure and HLA in healthy donors. PCR employed 60 Vbeta and 13 Jbeta primers. Repertoires were generated with immunoSEQ multiplex PCR, while TCRdb's copy carries only in-frame clones and drops some. The sample has around 170,000 clones, roughly 84% seen once. Sequenced material: PBMCs. The source of these receptors is a boy younger than 10 in good health and CMV-seronegative.

The chain links TRBV6-5 to TRBJ2-1; 7 nucleotides match TRBD1. There are 14 residues in the CDR3. Looked up from germline, CDR1 is MNHEY and CDR2 is SVGAGI. The junction had 3 bases not matched to a gene; V was cut back by 0 bases and J by 7 bases. CDR3 coding DNA: TGTGCCAGCAGTTACTCGGGACAGTATAATGAGCAGTTCTTC. Translating it yields CASSYSGQYNEQFF.

This clone was picked up a small number of times. The gene calls are TRBV6-5 and TRBJ1-1; TRBD1 agrees at 7 bases. V lost 8 bases, J lost 3 bases, and 6 bases stayed unmatched. Germline loops: CDR1 MNHEY, CDR2 SVGAGI. This CDR3 comprises 13 residues. The CDR3 loop reads CASGRTGDTEAFF. The CDR3 coding sequence is TGTGCCAGCGGCAGAACAGGGGACACTGAAGCTTTCTTT.

The chain combines TRBV6-6 with TRBJ1-2, with D unclear. V gave up 5 bases and J gave up 6 bases, with 13 bases separating them. The CDR3 loop spans 13 amino acids. From germline, CDR1 is MNHNY and CDR2 SVGAGI (reference sequence). CDR3 in DNA: TGTGCCAGCAGTACCGGGAGTCCTAATGGCTACACCTTC. Translating it yields CASSTGSPNGYTF.

The gene calls are TRBV5-1 and TRBJ1-1; D unclear. Trimming left V 5 bases short and J 3 bases short, with 20 bases between. The CDR3 contains 16 residues. Germline CDR1 and CDR2: SGHRS and YFSETQ. The CDR3 loop is CASSLTETAQDTEAFF. The DNA of the CDR3 is TGCGCCAGCAGTCTAACCGAGACGGCCCAGGACACTGAAGCTTTCTTT.

The chain employs TRBV28 and TRBJ2-7, with TRBD2 matching 10 bases. The CDR3 has 14 amino acids. CDR1 and CDR2 (germline): MDHEN, SYDVKM. After removal of 6 bases from V and 6 bases from J, the junction contained 8 bases not matched to a gene. CDR3 amino acids: CASRGGLAFSEQYF. CDR3 bases: TGTGCCAGCAGGGGGGGACTAGCGTTTTCCGAGCAGTACTTC.

Concerning this clone itself: Compared with germline, one end of the junction differs, possibly owing to a read error. This chain uses TRBV18 with TRBJ2-7; TRBD2 matches 10 bases. Germline CDR1 reads KGHSH; CDR2 reads LQKENI. This CDR3 is 14 amino acids long. The CDR3 DNA follows: TGTGCCACCTCACCGTCTAGCGGGAGAGACGAGCAGTACTTC. Its translation is CATSPSSGRDEQYF.

There are a few counts of this clone. The CDR3 here is CASSLSGPSTDTQYF. The CDR3 DNA reads as TGCGCCAGCAGCCTTAGCGGGCCTAGCACAGATACGCAGTATTTT. The chain employs TRBV4-1 and TRBJ2-3, with 7 positions matching TRBD2. The CDR3 is 15 residues long. Germline V gene sequence: CDR1 MGHRA, CDR2 YSYEKL. V dropped 4 bases and J dropped 0; count of bases not matched to a gene: 4.

V usage is TRBV7-6 and J usage is TRBJ2-5; 7 positions agree with TRBD2. CDR3 length: 17 residues. Per germline, CDR1 SGHVS and CDR2 FNYEAQ. Losses at the gene ends were 5 bases for V and 1 base for J; bases not matched to a gene: 13. The CDR3 coding sequence is TGTGCCAGCAGCCCTTTTCCCCGAGGGACTATCCAAGAGACCCAGTACTTC. The encoded protein is CASSPFPRGTIQETQYF.

In this sample, this clone turned up once. The V gene is TRBV19, the J gene TRBJ2-5; D is perhaps TRBD2 (7 bases). Germline V CDR1 and CDR2: LNHDA, SQIVND (reference sequence). This CDR3 is built from 14 residues. The ends were cut back, 11 bases at V and 2 bases at J, with 18 bases in the middle. CDR3 sequence: CAVKGGTEQETQYF. CDR3 bases: TGTGCCGTTAAGGGGGGGACGGAACAAGAGACCCAGTACTTC.

The V gene is TRBV25-1, the J gene TRBJ1-5; the D is unclear. V lost 6 bases and J 3 bases, leaving 9 bases between the germline ends. This CDR3 region has 13 residues. In germline, CDR1 is MGHDK, CDR2 SYGVNS. CDR3 in DNA: TGTGCCAGCAGAGGAGCCCTCAATCAGCCCCAGCATTTT. Its translation: CASRGALNQPQHF.

V gene TRBV10-3 combines with J gene TRBJ2-3; 10 nucleotides align to TRBD1. Germline assignment: CDR1 ENHRY and CDR2 SYGVKD. Trimming removed 6 bases from V and 4 bases from J; junction bases left unmatched: 16. This CDR3 has 18 amino acids. CDR3 amino acids: CAISGRDETGGFSDTQYF. The CDR3 region has the DNA TGTGCCATCAGCGGCAGAGATGAGACAGGGGGCTTTTCAGATACGCAGTATTTT.

This clone was recorded a few times. This chain joins TRBV28 and TRBJ2-3; 7 positions agree with TRBD2. The trim removed 5 bases at V and 6 bases at J, leaving 11 bases unmatched. The CDR3 has 15 amino acids. Germline CDR1 and CDR2: MDHEN and SYDVKM. The CDR3 nucleotides are TGTGCCAGCAGTCTCCAAGGACTAGATCGGGATACGCAGTATTTT. Translating gives CASSLQGLDRDTQYF. Full variable domain (remainder filled in from reference TRBV28 and TRBJ2-3): DVKVTQSSRYLVKRTGEKVFLECVQDMDHENMFWYRQDPGLGLRLIYFSYDVKMKEKGDIPEGYSVSREKKERFSLILESASTNQTSMYLCASSLQGLDRDTQYFGPGTRLTVL.

The rearrangement links TRBV6-6 to TRBJ1-5; no clear D. The V and J ends lost 7 bases and 7 bases respectively, with 17 bases between them. Germline assignment: CDR1 MNHNY and CDR2 SVGAGI (reference sequence). The CDR3 has 14 amino acids. The CDR3 reads CASIGDPRRQPQHF. The CDR3 DNA reads as TGTGCCAGCATCGGGGATCCCAGGAGACAGCCCCAGCATTTT.

This chain joins TRBV4-1 and TRBJ2-3; perhaps TRBD2 as D (6 bases). The germline CDR1 and CDR2 sequences are MGHRA and YSYEKL. The ends were cut back, 1 base at V and 4 bases at J, with 12 bases in the middle. This CDR3 comprises 15 residues. CDR3 nucleotide sequence: TGCGCCAGCAGCCAAGTATCCCTAGCGTCAGATACGCAGTATTTT. Translating it yields CASSQVSLASDTQYF.

The chain carries TRBV10-1 and TRBJ2-7, with 9 bases aligning to TRBD1. Germline-derived CDR1 and CDR2 are WNHNN and SYGVQD (reference sequence). Losses at the gene ends were 3 bases for V and 4 bases for J; bases not matched to a gene: 10. This CDR3 is 16 amino acids long. The CDR3 DNA reads as TGCGCCAGCAGTGATGCCCCAACAGGGGGCACTTACGAGCAGTACTTC. As protein: CASSDAPTGGTYEQYF.

This clone has more than one count but fewer than ten. CDR3: CASSQGPGQYNQPQHF. CDR3 DNA sequence: TGCGCCAGCAGCCAAGGTCCCGGACAGTACAATCAGCCCCAGCATTTT. The chain combines TRBV4-1 with TRBJ1-5, with D perhaps matching TRBD1 (6 bases). The germline gives CDR1 MGHRA, CDR2 YSYEKL. With 1 base removed from V and 3 bases from J, the gap between germline ends came to 13 bases. The CDR3 runs 16 residues.

This rearrangement joins TRBV4-2 to TRBJ2-1; D unresolved. CDR1 is LGHNA and CDR2 is YNFKEQ in the germline V gene. CDR3 size: 19 residues. Trimming pared 4 bases from V and 6 bases from J, leaving 28 bases between. The CDR3 DNA reads TGTGCCAGCAGCCGCCCCCCCACCGCTGGATCCCGACCGGGCAATGAGCAGTTCTTC. Protein sequence: CASSRPPTAGSRPGNEQFF.

V is TRBV11-2 and J is TRBJ1-3; D gene uncertain. The V end was cut by 2 bases, the J end by 0 bases, with 8 bases between. The CDR3 loop spans 15 amino acids. The germline V gene has CDR1 SGHAT and CDR2 FQNNGV. CDR3 region: CASSLQFVSGNTIYF. In nucleotides, the CDR3 is TGTGCCAGCAGCTTACAGTTTGTCTCTGGAAACACCATATATTTT.

The J gene is TRBJ2-1, the V gene TRBV5-1; 9 bases align to TRBD2. This CDR3 has 15 amino acids. Germline values: CDR1 SGHRS, CDR2 YFSETQ. Trimming at V came to 8 bases and at J to 0 bases, leaving 6 bases not matched to a gene. The CDR3 DNA sequence: TGCGCCAGTCGTCTAGCGGGGAGCTCCTACAATGAGCAGTTCTTC. It translates to CASRLAGSSYNEQFF.

The chain uses TRBV10-3 and TRBJ1-2, with 9 bases aligning to TRBD1. Per germline, CDR1 ENHRY and CDR2 SYGVKD. J was trimmed by 4 bases and V by 7 bases; bases with no gene match: 4. The length of the CDR3 is 13 residues. In nucleotides, the CDR3 is TGTGCCATCAAAGGGACAGGGAGCTATGGCTACACCTTC. This codes for CAIKGTGSYGYTF.

A single count supports this clone. The V gene is TRBV9, the J gene TRBJ2-5; no clear D. Germline V gene sequence: CDR1 SGDLS, CDR2 YYNGEE. The V and J ends lost 4 bases and 1 base respectively, with 14 bases between them. The CDR3 has 15 residues. The CDR3 coding sequence is TGTGCCAGCAGCCCCGGCCTTGGAGCCCAAGAGACCCAGTACTTC. This gives the protein CASSPGLGAQETQYF. The full variable domain, its missing parts supplied by reference TRBV9 and TRBJ2-5, is DSGVTQTPKHLITATGQRVTLRCSPRSGDLSVYWYQQSLDQGLQFLIQYYNGEERAKGNILERFSAQQFPDLHSELNLSSLELGDSALYFCASSPGLGAQETQYFGPGTRLLVL.

The chain employs TRBV6-5 and TRBJ2-4; weak D call: TRBD2 (6 bases). Germline CDR1 is MNHEY and CDR2 is SVGAGI. This CDR3 region has 13 residues. Trimming removed 6 bases at V and 8 bases at J, with 14 bases between. The CDR3: CASRAPGGDIQYF. The CDR3 nucleotides read TGTGCCAGCAGGGCTCCGGGCGGGGACATTCAGTACTTC.

The chain carries TRBV9 and TRBJ2-1; D might be TRBD1 (6 bases). The CDR3 runs to 15 residues. V lost 0 bases and J lost 4, with 11 bases in between. In germline, CDR1 is SGDLS, CDR2 YYNGEE. The CDR3 protein is CASSVGGRQYNEQFF. CDR3 nucleotides: TGTGCCAGCAGCGTAGGGGGGCGCCAATACAATGAGCAGTTCTTC.

The gene calls are TRBV19 and TRBJ2-1; 8 bases fit TRBD1. Per germline, CDR1 LNHDA and CDR2 SQIVND (reference sequence). This CDR3 region has 15 residues. J gave up 3 bases and V 2 bases, and 3 bases lay outside the gene matches. The CDR3 bases are TGTGCCAGTAGTATACAGGGGGCGGTCTACAATGAGCAGTTCTTC. It translates to CASSIQGAVYNEQFF.